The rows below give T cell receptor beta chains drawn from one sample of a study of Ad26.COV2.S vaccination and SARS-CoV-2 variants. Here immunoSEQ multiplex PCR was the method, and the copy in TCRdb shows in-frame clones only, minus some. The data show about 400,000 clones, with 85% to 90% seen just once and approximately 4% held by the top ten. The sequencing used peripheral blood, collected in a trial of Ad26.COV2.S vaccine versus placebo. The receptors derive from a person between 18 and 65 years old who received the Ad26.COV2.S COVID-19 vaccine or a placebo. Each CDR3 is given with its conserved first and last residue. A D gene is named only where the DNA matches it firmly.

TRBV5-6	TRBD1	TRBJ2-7	CASSSYGRDRTYEQYF
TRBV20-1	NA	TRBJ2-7	CSASRGEQYF
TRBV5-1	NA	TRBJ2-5	CASSFGWGSGALQETQYF
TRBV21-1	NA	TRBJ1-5	CASSPKGGHSTNQPQHF
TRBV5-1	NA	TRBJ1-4	CASLTCSSRSSEKLFF
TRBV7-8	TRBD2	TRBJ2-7	CASSPVTSTYEQYF
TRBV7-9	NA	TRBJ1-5	CVPLNQPQHF
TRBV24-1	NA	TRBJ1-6	CATSSGTAFNSPLHF
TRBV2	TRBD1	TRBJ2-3	CASSRDRGTDTQYF
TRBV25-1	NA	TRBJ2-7	CASRADTGSYEQYF
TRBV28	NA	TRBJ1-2	CASRPGGRGYTF
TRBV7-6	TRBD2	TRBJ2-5	CASSLFSRGGQETQYF
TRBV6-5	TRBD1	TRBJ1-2	CASSPGQGAWYGYTF
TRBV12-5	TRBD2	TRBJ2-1	CASGLATSGGAYEQFF
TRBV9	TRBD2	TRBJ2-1	CASSATSGGAYNEQFF
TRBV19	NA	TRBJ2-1	CASSIVGDNEQFF
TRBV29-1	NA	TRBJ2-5	CSVVGVETQYF
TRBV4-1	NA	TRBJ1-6	CASSQGTGHNSPLHF
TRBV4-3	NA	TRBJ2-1	CASSRFSFVNEQFF
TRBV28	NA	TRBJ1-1	CASSNGGSNTEAFF
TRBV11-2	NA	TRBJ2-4	CASSLASGRAIQYF
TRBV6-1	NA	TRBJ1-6	CASSEGLPNSPLHF
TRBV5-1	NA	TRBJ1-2	CASSLVVGTNYGYTF
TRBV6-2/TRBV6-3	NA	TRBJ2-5	CASSYSLNGKETQYF
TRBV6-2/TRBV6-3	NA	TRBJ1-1	CASSFPWAGRNTEAFF
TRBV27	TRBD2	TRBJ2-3	CASSLSLPSGGVDTQYF
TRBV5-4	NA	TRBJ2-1	CASRTMEVGGYNEQFF
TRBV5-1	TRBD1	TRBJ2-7	CASSPRQGVSYEQYF
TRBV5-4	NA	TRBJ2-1	CASSLDLGAYNEQFF
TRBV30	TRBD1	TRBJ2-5	CAWRRQGQETQYF
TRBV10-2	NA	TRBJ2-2	CASSEARQRPNTGELFF
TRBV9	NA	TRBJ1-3	CASSASSTVQGNTIYF
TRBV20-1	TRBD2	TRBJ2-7	CSARGLYEQYF
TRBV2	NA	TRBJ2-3	CASSGEISDTQYF
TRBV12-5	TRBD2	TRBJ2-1	CASGEVLSGGILNEQFF
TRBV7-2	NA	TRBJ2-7	CASSLRDGTRTTYEQYF
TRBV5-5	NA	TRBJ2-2	CASSWVKNTGELFF
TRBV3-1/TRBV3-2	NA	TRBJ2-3	CASSQAVQPDTQYF
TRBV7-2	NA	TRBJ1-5	CASSSSGTPNQPQHF
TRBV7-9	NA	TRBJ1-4	CASSLGASEKLFF
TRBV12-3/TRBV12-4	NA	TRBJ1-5	CASSVGAQPQHF